Reported below is one TCR beta chain. This specimen belongs to a study of shared clonotypes between healthy human individuals. Generated by immunoSEQ multiplex PCR, the TCRdb table keeps only in-frame clones and is missing some. The repertoire holds approximately 530,000 clones, about 96% seen once, with under 0.065% in the top ten. V was pared by 8 bases and J by 0 bases, with 8 bases between. This CDR3 spans 13 amino acids. Germline V gene sequence: CDR1 MNHEY, CDR2 SVGAGI. The sequenced sample consisted of naive CD4+ T cells sorted from blood. Subset meaning: CD45RA+ positively selected. The V gene is TRBV6-5, the J gene TRBJ1-3; D unresolved. This TCR came from a woman in her 30s in good health. CDR3 protein: CASSLISGNTIYF. CDR3 sequence (DNA): TGTGCCAGCTCCCTAATCTCTGGAAACACCATATATTTT.